These T cell receptor beta chains were read from a single sample in a study of blood T cell repertoires in COVID-19. Using immunoSEQ multiplex PCR, the repertoire was profiled, and TCRdb retains in-frame clones only, with some absent. The table records 70,000 to 90,000 clones, 88% of them present only once. Specimen: peripheral blood. Receptors originate from a man aged 45 to 65 with acute or convalescent COVID-19. CDR3s include the opening cysteine and the closing phenylalanine or tryptophan. A D gene is named only where the DNA matches it firmly. Some rows have no size entry. The others give once, few or many, or a class for an expanded clone.

v_gene	len	d_gene	abundance	j_gene	CDR3aa	CDR3nt
TRBV11-2	17	TRBD1	few	TRBJ2-6	CASSLTGQYSGANVLTF	TGTGCCAGCAGCTTAACGGGACAGTATTCTGGGGCCAACGTCCTGACTTTC
TRBV4-1	16	TRBD1	.	TRBJ2-3	CASSQETGVITDTQYF	TGCGCCAGCAGCCAAGAGACAGGGGTGATCACAGATACGCAGTATTTT
TRBV2	13	.	.	TRBJ2-2	CASTQDSAGELFF	TGTGCCAGCACCCAGGACTCTGCTGGGGAGCTGTTTTTT
TRBV6-6	11	.	.	TRBJ2-3	CASSSADTQYF	TGTGCCAGCAGTTCGGCAGATACGCAGTATTTT
TRBV2	14	.	.	TRBJ1-6	CASSGGGYNSPLHF	TGTGCCAGCTCCGGGGGTGGCTATAATTCACCCCTCCACTTT
TRBV7-6	15	.	.	TRBJ1-1	CASSAEQGGSTEAFF	TGTGCCAGCAGCGCCGAACAGGGAGGGAGCACTGAAGCTTTCTTT
TRBV5-1	14	.	.	TRBJ1-1	CASSEQGLNTEAFF	TGCGCCAGCAGCGAACAGGGACTGAACACTGAAGCTTTCTTT
TRBV6-5	14	.	few	TRBJ1-2	CASGSSRVWYGYTF	TGTGCCAGCGGATCCTCGAGGGTTTGGTATGGCTACACCTTC
TRBV5-4	11	.	.	TRBJ2-7	CASSLNDEQYF	TGTGCCAGCAGCCTTAATGACGAGCAGTACTTC
TRBV15	15	.	.	TRBJ1-4	CATSREGTNNEKLFF	TGTGCCACCAGCAGAGAGGGGACTAACAATGAAAAACTGTTTTTT
TRBV5-1	15	.	few	TRBJ1-1	CASSLARGLDTEAFF	TGCGCCAGCAGCTTGGCGCGGGGCTTGGACACTGAAGCTTTCTTT